This T cell receptor beta chain was obtained from a study of graft-versus-host responses after intestinal transplantation. Germline V gene data show CDR1 as MNHNS and CDR2 as SASEGT. The CDR3 totals 13 residues. The ends were cut back, 5 bases at V and 4 bases at J, with 11 bases in the middle. Generated by immunoSEQ multiplex PCR, the TCRdb table keeps only in-frame clones and is missing some. This table has under 20,000 clones, around a third appearing once. This sequence was found in a human patient who received an intestinal transplant. The sample in question was alloreactive CD4+ T cells from a mixed lymphocyte reaction culture, obtained before intestinal transplant. Subset described: CFSE-low proliferating T cells sorted from approximately 6-day pre-transplant mixed lymphocyte reaction (GvH or HvG direction). The V call is TRBV6-1, the J call TRBJ1-1; maybe TRBD1 (6 bases). CDR3 region: CASSTIQGTEAFF. The CDR3 nucleotides read TGTGCCAGCAGTACAATACAGGGCACTGAAGCTTTCTTT.